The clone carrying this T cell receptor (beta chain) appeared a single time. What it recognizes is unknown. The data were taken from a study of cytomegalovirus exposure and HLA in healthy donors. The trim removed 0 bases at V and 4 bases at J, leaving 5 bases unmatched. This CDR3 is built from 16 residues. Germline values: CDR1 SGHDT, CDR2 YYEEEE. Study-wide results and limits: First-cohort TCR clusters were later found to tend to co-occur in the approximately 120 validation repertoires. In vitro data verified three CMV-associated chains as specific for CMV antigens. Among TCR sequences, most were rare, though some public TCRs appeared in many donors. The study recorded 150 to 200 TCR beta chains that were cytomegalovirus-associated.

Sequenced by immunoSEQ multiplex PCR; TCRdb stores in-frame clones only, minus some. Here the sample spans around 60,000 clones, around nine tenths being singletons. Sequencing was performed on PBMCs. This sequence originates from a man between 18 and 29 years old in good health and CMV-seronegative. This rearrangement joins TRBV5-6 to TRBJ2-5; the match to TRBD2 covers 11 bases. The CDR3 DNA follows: TGTGCCAGCAGCTTGGCACTAGCGGGAGTTGTAGAGACCCAGTACTTC. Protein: CASSLALAGVVETQYF.